These T cell receptor beta chains were read from a single sample in a study of Graves' ophthalmopathy and Graves' hyperthyroidism. TCRdb fed the multiplex PCR reads into MiXCR, producing one record per CDR3 protein. The sample contains a few hundred thousand distinct CDR3 sequences, approximately 21% of which appear only once. The sequencing input was peripheral blood. These receptors came from a woman between 18 and 30 years old with stable Graves' hyperthyroidism. The CDR3 runs from the conserved cysteine through the conserved F or W. A D gene is named only where the DNA matches it firmly. Only part of the rows carry a size: once, few, many, or a class if the clone is expanded.

abundance: many; d_gene: TRBD1; v_gene: TRBV5-1; j_gene: TRBJ1-5; CDR3aa: CASSPGQGANQPQHF; CDR3nt: TGCGCCAGCAGCCCGGGACAGGGTGCGAATCAGCCCCAGCATTTT
abundance: -; d_gene: -; v_gene: TRBV20-1; j_gene: TRBJ2-2; CDR3aa: CSARDWVATNTGELFF; CDR3nt: TGCAGTGCTAGAGATTGGGTAGCTACGAACACCGGGGAGCTGTTTTTT
abundance: -; d_gene: -; v_gene: TRBV9; j_gene: TRBJ1-1; CDR3aa: CASSPYRGTEAFF; CDR3nt: TGTGCCAGCAGCCCTTATAGAGGGACTGAAGCTTTCTTT
abundance: -; d_gene: TRBD1; v_gene: TRBV7-9; j_gene: TRBJ2-5; CDR3aa: CASSSGLDRALGTQYF; CDR3nt: TGTGCCAGCAGCTCCGGGCTCGACAGGGCCTTGGGGACCCAGTACTTC
abundance: many; d_gene: TRBD2; v_gene: TRBV29-1; j_gene: TRBJ2-5; CDR3aa: CSVEDRGGLDKETQYF; CDR3nt: TGCAGCGTTGAAGATCGGGGAGGACTAGACAAAGAGACCCAGTACTTC
abundance: -; d_gene: -; v_gene: TRBV28; j_gene: TRBJ2-2; CDR3aa: CASSLRKRSGTGELFF; CDR3nt: TGTGCCAGCAGTTTGAGGAAGCGGAGCGGCACCGGGGAGCTGTTTTTT
abundance: -; d_gene: -; v_gene: TRBV12-3/TRBV12-4; j_gene: TRBJ2-5; CDR3aa: CASRGGVTQYF; CDR3nt: TGTGCCAGCCGAGGTGGAGTCACCCAGTACTTC
abundance: many; d_gene: -; v_gene: TRBV2; j_gene: TRBJ2-7; CDR3aa: CALGQHFSSIYEQYF; CDR3nt: TGTGCCCTAGGACAGCACTTCTCATCAATCTACGAGCAGTACTTC
abundance: many; d_gene: TRBD1; v_gene: TRBV12-3/TRBV12-4; j_gene: TRBJ1-1; CDR3aa: CASRSGTGEAFF; CDR3nt: TGTGCCAGCAGGTCTGGGACAGGGGAAGCTTTCTTT
abundance: many; d_gene: TRBD1; v_gene: TRBV6-1; j_gene: TRBJ1-2; CDR3aa: CASRKTGSEYGYTF; CDR3nt: TGTGCCAGCAGGAAGACAGGGTCGGAGTATGGCTACACCTTC
abundance: many; d_gene: -; v_gene: TRBV12-3/TRBV12-4; j_gene: TRBJ2-7; CDR3aa: CASASPYEQYF; CDR3nt: TGTGCCTCGGCTAGTCCCTACGAGCAGTACTTC
abundance: many; d_gene: -; v_gene: TRBV11-1; j_gene: TRBJ2-7; CDR3aa: CASSPKGGGSSYEQYF; CDR3nt: TGTGCCAGCAGCCCAAAGGGCGGTGGCAGCTCCTACGAGCAGTACTTC
abundance: -; d_gene: -; v_gene: TRBV6-5; j_gene: TRBJ2-7; CDR3aa: CASSYSATGLSYEQYF; CDR3nt: TGTGCCAGCAGTTACTCGGCCACAGGTCTCTCCTACGAGCAGTACTTC
abundance: many; d_gene: TRBD2; v_gene: TRBV6-2/TRBV6-3; j_gene: TRBJ2-7; CDR3aa: CASRGLAGVMLYEQYF; CDR3nt: TGTGCCAGCAGGGGACTAGCGGGAGTTATGCTCTACGAGCAGTACTTC
abundance: many; d_gene: -; v_gene: TRBV5-8; j_gene: TRBJ2-7; CDR3aa: CASSPRDTVYEQYF; CDR3nt: TGTGCCAGCAGCCCGCGGGACACGGTTTACGAGCAGTACTTC
abundance: -; d_gene: -; v_gene: TRBV30; j_gene: TRBJ1-1; CDR3aa: CAWRSVSMVTEAFF; CDR3nt: TGTGCCTGGAGATCCGTATCCATGGTCACTGAAGCTTTCTTT
abundance: -; d_gene: TRBD1; v_gene: TRBV30; j_gene: TRBJ2-5; CDR3aa: CAWSPPSTGRETQYF; CDR3nt: TGTGCCTGGAGTCCCCCCTCGACAGGGCGGGAGACCCAGTACTTC
abundance: many; d_gene: TRBD1; v_gene: TRBV7-6; j_gene: TRBJ2-7; CDR3aa: CASSLVGRDRRSEQYF; CDR3nt: TGTGCCAGCAGCTTAGTGGGGCGGGACAGGCGGTCGGAGCAGTACTTC
abundance: -; d_gene: TRBD2; v_gene: TRBV29-1; j_gene: TRBJ2-7; CDR3aa: CSVEARGLAGEQYF; CDR3nt: TGCAGCGTTGAAGCGAGGGGACTAGCGGGCGAGCAGTACTTC
abundance: many; d_gene: -; v_gene: TRBV4-1; j_gene: TRBJ2-5; CDR3aa: CASSRARLGQETQYF; CDR3nt: TGCGCCAGCAGCCGAGCTAGACTGGGGCAAGAGACCCAGTACTTC
abundance: many; d_gene: TRBD2; v_gene: TRBV15; j_gene: TRBJ2-5; CDR3aa: CATSRESGGQETQYF; CDR3nt: TGTGCCACCAGCAGAGAGTCGGGGGGTCAAGAGACCCAGTACTTC
abundance: many; d_gene: -; v_gene: TRBV30; j_gene: TRBJ1-5; CDR3aa: CAWSPQGNQPQHF; CDR3nt: TGTGCCTGGAGTCCACAAGGGAATCAGCCCCAGCATTTT
abundance: -; d_gene: -; v_gene: TRBV7-8; j_gene: TRBJ1-5; CDR3aa: CASSPGEQPQHF; CDR3nt: TGTGCCAGCAGCCCAGGAGAACAGCCCCAGCATTTT
abundance: few; d_gene: -; v_gene: TRBV2; j_gene: TRBJ2-2; CDR3aa: CASSEVRVGTGELFF; CDR3nt: TGTGCCAGCAGTGAAGTGCGGGTGGGGACCGGGGAGCTGTTTTTT
abundance: many; d_gene: -; v_gene: TRBV6-5; j_gene: TRBJ1-2; CDR3aa: CASSLYGTTNYGYTF; CDR3nt: TGTGCCAGCAGTTTATATGGGACAACAAACTATGGCTACACCTTC
abundance: -; d_gene: TRBD1; v_gene: TRBV7-3; j_gene: TRBJ1-6; CDR3aa: CASSLQGDNSPLHF; CDR3nt: TGTGCCAGCAGCTTACAGGGGGATAATTCACCCCTCCACTTT
abundance: many; d_gene: -; v_gene: TRBV20-1; j_gene: TRBJ2-7; CDR3aa: CSFLGGGSHSYEQYF; CDR3nt: TGCAGTTTTCTCGGGGGCGGGAGCCATTCCTACGAGCAGTACTTC
abundance: few; d_gene: -; v_gene: TRBV4-1; j_gene: TRBJ2-1; CDR3aa: CASSLGVGGFNEQFF; CDR3nt: TGCGCCAGCAGCTTAGGGGTTGGGGGATTCAATGAGCAGTTCTTC
abundance: many; d_gene: -; v_gene: TRBV24-1; j_gene: TRBJ1-1; CDR3aa: CATSDGVNTEAFF; CDR3nt: TGTGCCACCAGTGATGGGGTGAACACTGAAGCTTTCTTT
abundance: many; d_gene: TRBD1; v_gene: TRBV6-1; j_gene: TRBJ1-5; CDR3aa: CASSGQGDLQPQHF; CDR3nt: TGTGCCAGCAGTGGCCAGGGGGATCTTCAGCCCCAGCATTTT
abundance: many; d_gene: TRBD1; v_gene: TRBV5-1; j_gene: TRBJ1-2; CDR3aa: CASSLAVGQGLRDGYTF; CDR3nt: TGCGCCAGCAGCTTGGCCGTGGGACAGGGGTTACGGGATGGCTACACCTTC
abundance: many; d_gene: TRBD2; v_gene: TRBV10-3; j_gene: TRBJ2-7; CDR3aa: CAIRGTSGISEQYF; CDR3nt: TGTGCCATCAGGGGGACTAGCGGGATCTCCGAGCAGTACTTC